This TCR beta chain is drawn from a study of cytomegalovirus exposure and HLA in healthy donors. Data came from immunoSEQ multiplex PCR; TCRdb stores just in-frame clones and leaves some out. The sample carries 110,000 or so clones, approximately 90% recorded once. V gave up 1 base and J gave up 5 bases; unmatched junction bases: 5. CDR1 is SGHNT, CDR2 YENEEA, per germline. The CDR3 spans 15 residues. This chain connects TRBV11-3 to TRBJ2-3; 8 bases agree with TRBD1. The sequence was collected from a man younger than 30 in good health and CMV-seropositive. Sample: PBMCs. CDR3: CASSLAPGGLDTQYF. The CDR3 DNA follows: TGTGCCAGCAGCTTAGCGCCAGGGGGCTTAGATACGCAGTATTTT.